This T cell receptor (beta chain) was identified in a study of OX40 agonist ivuxolimab in advanced cancers. TCRdb's table, derived via immunoSEQ multiplex PCR, lists solely in-frame clones and lacks some. The sample records about 44,000 clones, approximately 80% being singletons. Losses at the gene ends were 1 base for V and 3 bases for J; bases not matched to a gene: 0. Germline V gives CDR1 LNHDA, CDR2 SQIVND (reference sequence). The CDR3 is 14 residues long. The chain couples TRBV19 to TRBJ2-7, with 10 positions matching TRBD2. The sequenced sample was CD4+ or CD8+ T cells sorted from blood, obtained in a trial of the OX40 agonist ivuxolimab. The sequence came from an adult with an advanced solid tumor such as melanoma, head and neck, liver or kidney cancer. The CDR3 loop is CASSIASGGYEQYF. The CDR3 DNA follows: TGTGCCAGTAGTATAGCTAGCGGGGGCTACGAGCAGTACTTC.